This T cell receptor beta chain was captured in a study of blood T cell repertoires in COVID-19. At the level of the study: Acute-phase and convalescent COVID-19 samples originated in the United States, Italy and Spain. T cells, B-cell-depleted T cells, or PBMCs provided the cDNA or gDNA that served as material.

Authors' methods: Researchers report that nucleated cell counts were estimated from reference gene primer amplification. Method: immunoSEQ multiplex PCR; TCRdb's copy keeps in-frame clones and lacks some. The V and J calls and clone size were taken over from that table, and D and trimming were inferred from the DNA. The data contain about 370,000 clones, 80% to 90% of them singletons. Germline CDR1 is SNHLY and CDR2 is FYNNEI. V shed 6 bases and J 4 bases; nucleotides not matched to a gene: 12. This CDR3 has 16 amino acids. The Seattle patients joined while their infection was active and were tracked longitudinally afterward.

Sequencing was carried out using peripheral blood. The receptor's source is a woman aged 30 to 39 with COVID-19, enrolled during active disease. The chain uses TRBV2 and TRBJ1-5, with 7 nucleotides matching TRBD1. The CDR3 DNA sequence: TGTGCCAGCAGCCTACAAGACAGGGTGATTAATCAGCCCCAGCATTTT. It codes for CASSLQDRVINQPQHF.